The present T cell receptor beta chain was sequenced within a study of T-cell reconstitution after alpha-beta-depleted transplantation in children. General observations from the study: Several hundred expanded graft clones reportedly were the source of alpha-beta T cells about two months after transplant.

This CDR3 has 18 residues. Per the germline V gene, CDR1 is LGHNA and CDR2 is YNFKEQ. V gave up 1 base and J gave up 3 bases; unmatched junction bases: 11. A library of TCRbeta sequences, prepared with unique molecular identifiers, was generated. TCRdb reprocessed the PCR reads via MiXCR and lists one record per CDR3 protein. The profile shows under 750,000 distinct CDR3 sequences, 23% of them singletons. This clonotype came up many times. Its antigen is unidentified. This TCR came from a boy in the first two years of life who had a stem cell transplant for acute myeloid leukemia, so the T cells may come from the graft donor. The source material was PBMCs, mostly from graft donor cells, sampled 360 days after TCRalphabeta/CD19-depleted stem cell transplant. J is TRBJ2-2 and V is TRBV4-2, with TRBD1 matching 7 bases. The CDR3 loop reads CASSQGPPGTVDTGELFF. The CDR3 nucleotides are TGTGCCAGCAGCCAAGGGCCACCAGGGACAGTAGACACCGGGGAGCTGTTTTTT.